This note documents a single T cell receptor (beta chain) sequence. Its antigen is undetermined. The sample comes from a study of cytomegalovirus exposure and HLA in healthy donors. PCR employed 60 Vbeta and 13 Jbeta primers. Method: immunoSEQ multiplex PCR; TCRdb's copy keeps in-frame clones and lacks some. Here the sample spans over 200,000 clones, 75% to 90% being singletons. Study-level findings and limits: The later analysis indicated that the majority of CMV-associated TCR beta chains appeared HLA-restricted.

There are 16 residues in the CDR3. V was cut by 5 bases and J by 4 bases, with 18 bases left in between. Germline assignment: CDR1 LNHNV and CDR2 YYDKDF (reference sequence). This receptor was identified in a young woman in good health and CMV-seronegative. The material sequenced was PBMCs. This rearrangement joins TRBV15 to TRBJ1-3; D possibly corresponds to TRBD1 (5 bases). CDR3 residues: CATSRNPGMEGNTIYF. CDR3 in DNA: TGTGCCACCAGCCGAAACCCAGGGATGGAGGGAAACACCATATATTTT.